This record covers a single T cell receptor (beta chain). Its antigen remains unidentified. The data are from a study of cytomegalovirus exposure and HLA in healthy donors. Study at large: When 398 donors were genotyped, approximately 81% of them were found to fall in the Caucasian-associated ancestry cluster. Study observations and caveats: As a later analysis showed, a missense DCLRE1C variant was linked to trimming of TCR beta V- and J-genes.

In the PCR, 60 Vbeta and 13 Jbeta primers were used. Generated by immunoSEQ multiplex PCR, the TCRdb table keeps only in-frame clones and is missing some. Of 100,000 or so clones listed, 65% to 80% are singletons. Trimming pared 0 bases from V and 5 bases from J, leaving 16 bases between. CDR3 length: 16 residues. Germline V gene lookup returns CDR1 WNHNN and CDR2 SYGVQD (reference sequence). This clonotype was obtained from a male donor in good health and CMV-seronegative. The rearrangement uses TRBV10-1 and TRBJ2-5; perhaps TRBD2 as D (6 bases). Material: PBMCs. The CDR3 loop is CASSESASQEGETQYF. In nucleotides, the CDR3 is TGCGCCAGCAGTGAGTCAGCGAGCCAGGAGGGGGAGACCCAGTACTTC.